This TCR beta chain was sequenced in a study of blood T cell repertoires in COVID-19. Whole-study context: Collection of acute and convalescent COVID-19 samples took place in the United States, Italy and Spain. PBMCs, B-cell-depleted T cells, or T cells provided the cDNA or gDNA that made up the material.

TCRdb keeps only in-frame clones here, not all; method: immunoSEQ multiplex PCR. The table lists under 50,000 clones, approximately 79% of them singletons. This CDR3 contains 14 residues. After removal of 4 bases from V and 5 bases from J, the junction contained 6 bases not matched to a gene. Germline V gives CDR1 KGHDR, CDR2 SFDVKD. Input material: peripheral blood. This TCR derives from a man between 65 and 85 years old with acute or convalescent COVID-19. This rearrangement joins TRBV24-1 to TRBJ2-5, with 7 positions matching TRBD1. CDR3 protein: CATSDWPQGETQYF. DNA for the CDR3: TGTGCCACCAGTGACTGGCCACAGGGGGAGACCCAGTACTTC.